Following are 9 T cell receptor beta chains from one sample sequenced in a study of siplizumab effects on memory and regulatory T cells. Data came from immunoSEQ multiplex PCR; TCRdb stores just in-frame clones and leaves some out. The table lists 90,000 to 110,000 clones, 92% of them singletons. Sequencing was carried out using Tregs sorted from blood. These receptor sequences come from a human donor in good health.

This sequence joins TRBV6-6 and TRBJ2-5; maybe TRBD2 (7 bases). The CDR3 covers 16 residues. Trimming left V 0 bases short and J 5 bases short, with 16 bases between. Germline assignment: CDR1 MNHNY and CDR2 SVGAGI (reference sequence). CDR3 coding DNA: TGTGCCAGCAGTTACTCCAACCGGGGGGCCGGGGAGACCCAGTACTTC. Translating gives CASSYSNRGAGETQYF.

The chain combines TRBV20-1 with TRBJ1-2; D is undetermined. The CDR3 covers 10 residues. The V and J ends lost 2 bases and 6 bases respectively, with 4 bases between them. Germline V gives CDR1 DFQATT, CDR2 SNEGSKA (reference sequence). In DNA form, the CDR3 reads TGCAGTGCTAGAAGTGATGGCTACACCTTC. This translates into CSARSDGYTF.

The table lists this clone with a count of one. V is TRBV7-8 and J is TRBJ2-5; no clear D. V was cut by 0 bases and J by 5 bases, with 4 bases left in between. The length of the CDR3 is 12 residues. Per germline, CDR1 SGHVS and CDR2 FQNEAQ. The CDR3 loop is CASSLAGETQYF. The CDR3 DNA is TGTGCCAGCAGCTTAGCAGGGGAGACCCAGTACTTC. The full variable domain, in which reference TRBV7-8 and TRBJ2-5 provide the parts outside the CDR3, is GAGVSQSPRYKVAKRGQDVALRCDPISGHVSLFWYQQALGQGPEFLTYFQNEAQLDKSGLPSDRFFAERPEGSVSTLKIQRTQQEDSAVYLCASSLAGETQYFGPGTRLLVL.

The rearrangement uses TRBV6-4 and TRBJ2-3; 10 positions match TRBD2. Germline V gene lookup returns CDR1 MRHNA and CDR2 SNTAGT. Trimming removed 1 base from V and 4 bases from J; junction bases left unmatched: 2. The CDR3 consists of 15 residues. The CDR3: CASSDLAGGADTQYF. In nucleotides, the CDR3 is TGTGCCAGCAGTGACTTAGCGGGAGGCGCAGATACGCAGTATTTT.

The chain is built from TRBV7-4 and TRBJ2-3; 7 positions agree with TRBD2. The germline V gene encodes CDR1 SGHVT and CDR2 SQSDAQ. There are 15 residues in the CDR3. V lost 2 bases, J lost 1 base, and 3 bases stayed unmatched. Here the CDR3 reads CASSLQRECTDTQYF. CDR3 bases: TGTGCCAGCAGCTTACAGCGGGAATGCACAGATACGCAGTATTTT.

The chain carries TRBV5-4 and TRBJ1-1; 8 nucleotides match TRBD1. The CDR3 runs 15 residues. The ends lost 3 bases at V and 1 base at J; junction bases unmatched: 5. Germline V gene sequence: CDR1 SGHNT, CDR2 YYREEE (reference sequence). The CDR3 nucleotides are TGTGCCAGCAGCTCAGGGGGCGCCTGGAACACTGAAGCTTTCTTT. Its translation: CASSSGGAWNTEAFF.

The chain is built from TRBV2 and TRBJ2-4; D possibly matches TRBD1 or TRBD2 (5 bases each). This CDR3 has 18 residues. V lost 6 bases and J 0 bases, leaving 21 bases between the germline ends. Per germline, CDR1 SNHLY and CDR2 FYNNEI. CDR3 in DNA: TGTGCCAGCAGCCTACTCCGGGACGAATTTATAGCCAAAAACATTCAGTACTTC. It codes for CASSLLRDEFIAKNIQYF.

The V call is TRBV5-1, the J call TRBJ2-5; D gene ambiguous. The CDR3 contains 18 residues. Germline V lookup: CDR1 SGHRS, CDR2 YFSETQ. With 0 bases removed from V and 5 bases from J, the gap between germline ends came to 23 bases. This chain's CDR3 is CASSLAGRVASNTETQYF. Written as DNA, the CDR3 is TGCGCCAGCAGCTTGGCCGGAAGGGTCGCCTCCAATACGGAGACCCAGTACTTC.

The chain is built from TRBV20-1 and TRBJ1-1; D not certain. V lost 5 bases and J 8 bases, leaving 12 bases between the germline ends. Germline V gene lookup returns CDR1 DFQATT and CDR2 SNEGSKA (reference sequence). The CDR3 consists of 11 residues. CDR3 amino acids: CSAGLKGEAFF. CDR3 nucleotides: TGCAGTGCTGGGTTGAAAGGAGAAGCTTTCTTT.